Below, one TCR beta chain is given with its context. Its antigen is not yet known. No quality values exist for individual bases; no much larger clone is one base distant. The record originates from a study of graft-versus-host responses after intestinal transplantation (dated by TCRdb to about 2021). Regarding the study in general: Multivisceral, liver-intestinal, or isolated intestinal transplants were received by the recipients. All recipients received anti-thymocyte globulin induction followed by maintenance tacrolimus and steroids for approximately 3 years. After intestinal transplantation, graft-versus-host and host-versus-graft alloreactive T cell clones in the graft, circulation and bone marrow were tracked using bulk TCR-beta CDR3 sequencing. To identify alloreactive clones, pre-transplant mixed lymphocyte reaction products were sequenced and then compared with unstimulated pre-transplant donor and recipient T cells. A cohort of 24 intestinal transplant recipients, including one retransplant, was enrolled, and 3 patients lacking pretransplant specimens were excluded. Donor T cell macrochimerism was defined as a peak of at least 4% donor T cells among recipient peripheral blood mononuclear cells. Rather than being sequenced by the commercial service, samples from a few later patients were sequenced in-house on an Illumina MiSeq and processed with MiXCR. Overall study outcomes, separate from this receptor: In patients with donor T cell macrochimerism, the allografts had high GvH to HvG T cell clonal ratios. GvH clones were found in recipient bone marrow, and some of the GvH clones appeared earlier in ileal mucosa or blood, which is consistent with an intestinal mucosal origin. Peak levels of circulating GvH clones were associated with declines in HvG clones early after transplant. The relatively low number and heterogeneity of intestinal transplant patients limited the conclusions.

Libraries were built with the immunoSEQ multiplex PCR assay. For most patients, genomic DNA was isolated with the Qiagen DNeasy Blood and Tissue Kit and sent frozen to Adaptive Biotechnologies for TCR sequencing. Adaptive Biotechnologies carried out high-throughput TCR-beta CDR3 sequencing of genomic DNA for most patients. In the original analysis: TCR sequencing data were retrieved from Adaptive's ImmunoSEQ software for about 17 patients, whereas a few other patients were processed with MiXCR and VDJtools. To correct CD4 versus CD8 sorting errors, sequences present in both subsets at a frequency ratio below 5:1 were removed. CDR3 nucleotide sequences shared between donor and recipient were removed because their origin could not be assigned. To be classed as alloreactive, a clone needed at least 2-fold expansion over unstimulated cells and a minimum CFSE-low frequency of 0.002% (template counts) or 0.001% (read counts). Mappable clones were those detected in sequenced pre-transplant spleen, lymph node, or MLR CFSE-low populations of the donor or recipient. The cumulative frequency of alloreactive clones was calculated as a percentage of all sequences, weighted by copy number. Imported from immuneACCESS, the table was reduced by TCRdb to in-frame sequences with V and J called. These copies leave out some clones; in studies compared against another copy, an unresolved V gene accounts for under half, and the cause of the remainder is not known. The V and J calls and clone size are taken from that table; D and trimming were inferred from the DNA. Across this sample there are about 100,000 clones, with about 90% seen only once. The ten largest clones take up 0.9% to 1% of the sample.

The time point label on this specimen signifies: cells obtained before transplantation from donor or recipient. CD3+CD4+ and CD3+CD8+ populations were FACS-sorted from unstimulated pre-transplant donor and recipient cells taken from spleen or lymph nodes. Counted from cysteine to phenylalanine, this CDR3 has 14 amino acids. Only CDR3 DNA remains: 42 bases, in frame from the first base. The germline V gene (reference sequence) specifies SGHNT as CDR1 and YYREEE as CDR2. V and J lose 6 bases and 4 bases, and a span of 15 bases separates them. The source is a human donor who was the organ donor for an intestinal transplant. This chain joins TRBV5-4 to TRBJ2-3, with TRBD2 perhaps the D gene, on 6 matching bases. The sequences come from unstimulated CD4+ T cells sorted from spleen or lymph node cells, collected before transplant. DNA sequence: TGTGCCAGCAAACCGGCGGGGATGTCAGATACGCAGTATTTT. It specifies CASKPAGMSDTQYF. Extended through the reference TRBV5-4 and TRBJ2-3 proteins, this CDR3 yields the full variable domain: ETGVTQSPTHLIKTRGQQVTLRCSSQSGHNTVSWYQQALGQGPQFIFQYYREEENGRGNFPPRFSGLQFPNYSSELNVNALELDDSALYLCASKPAGMSDTQYFGPGTRLTVL.